The 24 T cell receptor beta chains listed next were all sequenced from one sample in a study of T cell responses to AZD1222 COVID-19 vaccine. Some clones are missing from TCRdb's copy, which holds only in-frame ones; the method was immunoSEQ multiplex PCR. The sample includes 95,000 to 150,000 clones, about 90% of them seen just once. The specimen was peripheral blood, collected on day 0 of AZD1222 vaccination. These receptors came from an adult in good health.

V and J are TRBV15 and TRBJ1-5, with 9 bases fitting TRBD1. CDR1 and CDR2 (germline): LNHNV, YYDKDF (reference sequence). The CDR3 consists of 16 residues. V shed 4 bases, J shed 7 bases, and the junction held 11 bases outside the gene matches. This CDR3 reads CATSKPGQGSWQPQHF. In DNA, the CDR3 is TGTGCCACCAGCAAGCCGGGACAGGGTTCATGGCAGCCCCAGCATTTT.

The genes are TRBV18 and TRBJ1-4; D remains unclear. V lost 4 bases, J lost 5 bases, and 8 bases lay in between. Looked up from germline, CDR1 is KGHSH and CDR2 is LQKENI. The CDR3 is 13 residues long. The chain's CDR3 is CASSRQENEKLFF. The CDR3 DNA is TGTGCCAGCTCACGGCAGGAAAATGAAAAACTGTTTTTT.

The chain links TRBV7-8 to TRBJ1-2; tentative D call: TRBD1 (5 bases). Looked up from germline, CDR1 is SGHVS and CDR2 is FQNEAQ. The CDR3 totals 15 residues. V was clipped by 5 bases and J by 4 bases, with 17 bases between them. The CDR3 sequence is CASSLGSRDIYGYTF. The CDR3, as DNA: TGTGCCAGCAGCCTAGGGAGCAGGGATATCTATGGCTACACCTTC.

CDR3 in amino acids: CASSLGDRDLNEKLFF. Written as DNA, the CDR3 is TGCGCCAGCAGCTTGGGGGACAGGGACCTTAATGAAAAACTGTTTTTT. The chain couples TRBV5-1 to TRBJ1-4; 9 positions agree with TRBD1. This CDR3 region has 16 residues. Per the germline V gene, CDR1 is SGHRS and CDR2 is YFSETQ. V lost 0 bases and J lost 4; bases outside the gene matches: 4.

The rearrangement joins TRBV10-1 to TRBJ2-3; perhaps TRBD1 as D (6 bases). This CDR3 has 16 residues. Germline lookup yields CDR1 WNHNN and CDR2 SYGVQD (reference sequence). Trimming took off 0 bases at V and 4 bases at J, with 14 bases between the two ends. CDR3 sequence reads: CASSESYMGAADTQYF. CDR3 nucleotide sequence: TGCGCCAGCAGTGAGTCGTACATGGGGGCTGCAGATACGCAGTATTTT.

V gene TRBV5-1 combines with J gene TRBJ2-2; a possible D gene is TRBD2 (5 bases). The V end lost 3 bases, the J end lost 3 bases, and 9 bases lay between the germline ends. This CDR3 has 14 residues. CDR1 SGHRS and CDR2 YFSETQ come from the germline V gene. CDR3 amino acids: CASSSGVHTGELFF. The CDR3 nucleotides are TGCGCCAGCAGCTCCGGGGTCCACACCGGGGAGCTGTTTTTT.

The V and J genes are TRBV9 and TRBJ2-7; maybe TRBD2 (7 bases). The CDR3 is made up of 15 amino acids. Germline V gives CDR1 SGDLS, CDR2 YYNGEE. V was pared by 7 bases and J by 6 bases, with 23 bases between. The CDR3 reads CASALGGTPSTEQYF. CDR3 nucleotide sequence: TGTGCCAGCGCATTGGGGGGGACACCTTCAACCGAGCAGTACTTC.

The chain is built from TRBV7-2 and TRBJ1-5, with TRBD1 identical over 7 bases. Germline CDR1 SGHTA, CDR2 FQGNSA. CDR3 length: 13 amino acids. The ends lost 5 bases at V and 6 bases at J; junction bases unmatched: 4. The CDR3: CASSLDRAQPQHF. Written as DNA, the CDR3 is TGTGCCAGCAGCCTAGACAGGGCTCAGCCCCAGCATTTT. Full variable domain (missing parts from reference TRBV7-2 and TRBJ1-5): GAGVSQSPSNKVTEKGKDVELRCDPISGHTALYWYRQSLGQGLEFLIYFQGNSAPDKSGLPSDRFSAERTGGSVSTLTIQRTQQEDSAVYLCASSLDRAQPQHFGDGTRLSIL.

The chain carries TRBV24-1 and TRBJ2-1; 11 positions agree with TRBD1. CDR1 KGHDR and CDR2 SFDVKD come from the germline V gene. V shed 9 bases and J 6 bases; nucleotides not matched to a gene: 3. There are 13 residues in the CDR3. The CDR3 region is CATGQGAFNEQFF. The CDR3, as DNA: TGTGCCACCGGACAGGGGGCTTTCAATGAGCAGTTCTTC.

The rearrangement links TRBV4-1 to TRBJ2-7, with a possible D match to TRBD1 (5 bases). Germline CDR1 is MGHRA and CDR2 is YSYEKL. The CDR3 is 14 residues long. Deletions cut 3 bases from V and 2 bases from J, with 11 bases between. The CDR3 reads CASSHLGQAYEQYF. The CDR3 region has the DNA TGCGCCAGCAGCCATTTGGGGCAAGCCTACGAGCAGTACTTC.

V and J are TRBV7-8 and TRBJ2-7; D is ambiguous. The CDR3 length is 15 residues. The germline V and J ends were trimmed by 1 base and 0 bases, with 10 bases remaining between them. The germline CDR1 and CDR2 sequences are SGHVS and FQNEAQ. The CDR3: CASSLGPQSSYEQYF. The CDR3 DNA is TGTGCCAGCAGCTTAGGTCCCCAGAGCTCCTACGAGCAGTACTTC. The variable domain in full, with the rest retrieved from reference TRBV7-8 and TRBJ2-7, is GAGVSQSPRYKVAKRGQDVALRCDPISGHVSLFWYQQALGQGPEFLTYFQNEAQLDKSGLPSDRFFAERPEGSVSTLKIQRTQQEDSAVYLCASSLGPQSSYEQYFGPGTRLTVT.

The chain couples TRBV5-4 to TRBJ1-1; weak D call: TRBD1 (6 bases). Germline lookup yields CDR1 SGHNT and CDR2 YYREEE (reference sequence). Trimming pared 2 bases from V and 1 base from J, leaving 12 bases between. This CDR3 is 15 amino acids long. CDR3 region: CASSLNPGENTEAFF. CDR3 nucleotides: TGTGCCAGCAGCTTAAACCCAGGGGAGAACACTGAAGCTTTCTTT.

The rearrangement joins TRBV10-1 to TRBJ2-7; 13 bases fit TRBD2. J lost 7 bases, V lost 2 bases, and 8 bases had no gene match. The CDR3 loop spans 16 amino acids. Germline V CDR1 and CDR2: WNHNN, SYGVQD (reference sequence). CDR3 coding DNA: TGCGCCAGCAGTGAGGAGACTAGCGGGAGGCCCTGGGAGCAGTACTTC. Its protein product is CASSEETSGRPWEQYF.

The table lists this clone with a count of one. CDR3 residues: CASSQGTSGSSYEQYF. The CDR3 DNA reads as TGCGCCAGCAGCCAAGGGACTAGCGGGAGCTCCTACGAGCAGTACTTC. This rearrangement joins TRBV4-3 to TRBJ2-7; 13 bases agree with TRBD2. The trim removed 1 base at V and 0 bases at J, leaving 0 bases unmatched. Germline V gene data show CDR1 as LGHNA and CDR2 as YSLEER. The CDR3 loop spans 16 amino acids.

The rearrangement uses TRBV14 and TRBJ2-1; D unresolved. This CDR3 has 17 residues. The ends were cut back, 0 bases at V and 3 bases at J, with 15 bases in the middle. Germline V gives CDR1 SGHDN, CDR2 FVKESK. Here the CDR3 reads CASSQDRVLYLYNEQFF. CDR3 DNA sequence: TGTGCCAGCAGCCAAGACCGGGTTCTCTACCTCTACAATGAGCAGTTCTTC.

V is TRBV9 and J is TRBJ1-4, with TRBD1 matching over 9 bases. Germline trimming cut 5 bases from V and 4 bases from J; bases unmatched to any gene: 9. Per germline, CDR1 SGDLS and CDR2 YYNGEE. The CDR3 is 16 amino acids. CDR3 sequence (DNA): TGTGCCAGCAGTGAAACAGGGGGCGCTTTTAATGAAAAACTGTTTTTT. Its translation is CASSETGGAFNEKLFF.

The chain joins TRBV5-1 to TRBJ1-5; 7 bases are a match to TRBD1. Germline loops: CDR1 SGHRS, CDR2 YFSETQ. The CDR3 contains 15 residues. V lost 4 bases, J lost 2 bases, and 6 bases stayed unmatched. As DNA, the CDR3 is TGCGCCAGCAGCCCGACAGGGAACGGCAATCAGCCCCAGCATTTT. It yields the protein CASSPTGNGNQPQHF.

The chain links TRBV7-2 to TRBJ2-7; unclear D gene. V was cut by 1 base and J by 3 bases, with 13 bases left in between. Germline V gene lookup returns CDR1 SGHTA and CDR2 FQGNSA. This CDR3 spans 15 amino acids. The CDR3 DNA reads as TGTGCCAGCAGCTTAGGGCCCGGGTCAAACTACGAGCAGTACTTC. Protein product: CASSLGPGSNYEQYF.

This chain uses TRBV7-9 with TRBJ2-2; 7 bases match TRBD2. In germline, CDR1 is SEHNR, CDR2 FQNEAQ (reference sequence). The CDR3 consists of 13 residues. The junction had 5 bases not matched to a gene; V was cut back by 6 bases and J by 7 bases. The CDR3 sequence is CASSRDYLGELFF. The CDR3 DNA is TGTGCCAGCAGTCGGGACTATCTCGGGGAGCTGTTTTTT.

The chain is built from TRBV11-2 and TRBJ2-3; TRBD1 aligns across 11 bases. From germline, CDR1 is SGHAT and CDR2 FQNNGV. The CDR3 has 16 amino acids. Trimming removed 1 base from V and 5 bases from J; junction bases left unmatched: 5. CDR3 residues: CASSLVGTGGRDTQYF. In DNA, the CDR3 is TGTGCCAGCAGCTTAGTTGGGACAGGGGGTAGAGATACGCAGTATTTT.

The chain recombines TRBV3-1 (or the pseudogene TRBV3-2) with TRBJ2-7; 7 positions match TRBD1. Per the germline V gene, CDR1 is LGHDT and CDR2 is YNNKEL (reference sequence). The CDR3 covers 15 residues. After removal of 1 base from V and 2 bases from J, the junction contained 5 bases not matched to a gene. The DNA of the CDR3 is TGTGCCAGCAGCCAAGTGGGGACAGTCCCCTACGAGCAGTACTTC. Translating it yields CASSQVGTVPYEQYF.

The chain is built from TRBV13 and TRBJ2-7, with D tentatively TRBD2 (7 bases). The CDR3 is made up of 15 amino acids. In germline, CDR1 is PRHDT, CDR2 FYEKMQ (reference sequence). The V gene lost 1 base and the J gene lost 7 bases, with 17 bases spanning the gap. CDR3 sequence: CASSLEGGSPGEQYF. CDR3 DNA: TGTGCCAGCAGCTTAGAGGGGGGGTCCCCGGGAGAGCAGTACTTC.

The chain combines TRBV9 with TRBJ1-5, with TRBD1 identical over 8 bases. The CDR3 has 13 amino acids. Germline V CDR1 and CDR2: SGDLS, YYNGEE. With V trimmed by 3 bases and J by 6 bases, 2 bases remained unmatched. The DNA for the CDR3 is TGTGCCAGCAGCGACAGGGGGGGTCAGCCCCAGCATTTT. This sequence encodes CASSDRGGQPQHF.

For the CDR3, the DNA is TGTGCCACCACCATCGGCTACGAGGGGGAAAAACTGTTTTTT. As protein: CATTIGYEGEKLFF. The rearrangement uses TRBV15 and TRBJ1-4; a possible D gene is TRBD1 (5 bases). Germline assignment: CDR1 LNHNV and CDR2 YYDKDF (reference sequence). The CDR3 covers 14 residues. Trimming took off 7 bases at V and 8 bases at J, with 17 bases between the two ends.